The 5 T cell receptor beta chains given below trace back to one sample, sequenced in a study of graft-versus-host responses after intestinal transplantation. Here immunoSEQ multiplex PCR was the method, and the copy in TCRdb shows in-frame clones only, minus some. The table has 13,000 or so clones, roughly 74% seen once. Graft-derived tissue was subjected to processing to liberate intraepithelial and lamina propria lymphocytes. Here the sequenced sample was ileum tissue, taken 16 days after intestinal transplant. The source of these receptors is a human patient who received an intestinal transplant, so some T cells may come from the graft donor.

The V and J genes are TRBV5-6 and TRBJ1-6; D perhaps matches TRBD1 (5 bases). The CDR3 is 17 amino acids. Germline V gene lookup returns CDR1 SGHDT and CDR2 YYEEEE. Between the trimmed V and J ends, which lost 2 bases and 0 bases, there was a span of 12 bases. The CDR3 DNA follows: TGTGCCAGCAGCTTTCGGGGGAGCAGCTCCTATAATTCACCCCTCCACTTT. Its protein product is CASSFRGSSSYNSPLHF.

The rearrangement uses TRBV7-2 and TRBJ1-2; 10 nucleotides align to TRBD1. The CDR3 consists of 16 residues. Germline lookup yields CDR1 SGHTA and CDR2 FQGNSA. With V trimmed by 6 bases and J by 0 bases, 7 bases remained unmatched. CDR3 sequence reads: CASRWDRGTTNYGYTF. The CDR3 DNA reads TGTGCCAGCAGGTGGGACAGGGGCACGACTAACTATGGCTACACCTTC. The full variable domain, its missing parts supplied by reference TRBV7-2 and TRBJ1-2, is GAGVSQSPSNKVTEKGKDVELRCDPISGHTALYWYRQSLGQGLEFLIYFQGNSAPDKSGLPSDRFSAERTGGSVSTLTIQRTQQEDSAVYLCASRWDRGTTNYGYTFGSGTRLTVV.

J is TRBJ1-1 and V is TRBV27; the D is unclear. Germline V gives CDR1 MNHEY, CDR2 SMNVEV (reference sequence). Between the trimmed V and J ends, which lost 3 bases and 2 bases, there was a span of 10 bases. CDR3 size: 14 residues. CDR3 coding DNA: TGTGCCAGCAGTTTGCGGCAGCTTAACACTGAAGCTTTCTTT. It encodes CASSLRQLNTEAFF.

The sample holds a few counts of this clone. CDR3 sequence: CASSLGGTGITEAFF. CDR3 nucleotides: TGCGCCAGCAGCTTGGGTGGGACAGGGATCACTGAAGCTTTCTTT. The chain has TRBV5-1 and TRBJ1-1, with TRBD1 matching 9 bases. The V segment lost 0 bases and the J segment 4 bases; nucleotides outside the gene matches: 4. Germline assignment: CDR1 SGHRS and CDR2 YFSETQ. This CDR3 has 15 amino acids.

The rearrangement joins TRBV4-3 to TRBJ2-1; possible D gene TRBD2, 5 bases. This CDR3 comprises 14 residues. V was pared by 0 bases and J by 9 bases, with 12 bases between. Germline V lookup: CDR1 LGHNA, CDR2 YSLEER. The CDR3 is CASSQDLLVGEQFF. DNA of the CDR3: TGCGCCAGCAGCCAAGACCTACTAGTTGGTGAGCAGTTCTTC.